The 15 T cell receptor beta chains in this list originate from one sample, sequenced in a study of T cell responses to AZD1222 COVID-19 vaccine (dated by TCRdb to the early 2020s). Library preparation used the immunoSEQ multiplex PCR assay. Not all clones reach the TCRdb copy of this immuneACCESS table, which keeps in-frame sequences only. Checked studies attribute under half of the gap to unresolved V genes and leave the rest unexplained. The sample records 150,000 or so clones, approximately 91% of which are singletons. Less than 1.5% of the sample rests with the top ten. Explained via the paper, the time point label denotes: about 28 days (+/-7) after the second vaccine dose. Sample: peripheral blood, taken 28 days after the second AZD1222 dose. Every receptor here comes from an adult who received the AZD1222 COVID-19 vaccine.

V is TRBV5-1 and J is TRBJ2-5; 9 bases map to TRBD1. Germline V lookup: CDR1 SGHRS, CDR2 YFSETQ. With 2 bases clipped from V and 5 bases from J, the junction kept 4 bases outside the gene matches. The CDR3 sequence is 14 residues long. CDR3 sequence reads: CASSLQGAQETQYF. In DNA, the CDR3 is TGCGCCAGCAGCTTACAGGGGGCGCAGGAGACCCAGTACTTC.

This chain connects TRBV18 to TRBJ2-7; D remains ambiguous. The CDR3 runs to 16 residues. Trimming removed 2 bases at V and 4 bases at J, with 18 bases between. Looked up from germline, CDR1 is KGHSH and CDR2 is LQKENI. The CDR3 reads CASSPGSYRIEYEQYF. CDR3 DNA: TGTGCCAGCTCACCAGGGTCGTACAGAATCGAGTACGAGCAGTACTTC. The whole variable domain, remainder taken from reference TRBV18 and TRBJ2-7, is NAGVMQNPRHLVRRRGQEARLRCSPMKGHSHVYWYRQLPEEGLKFMVYLQKENIIDESGMPKERFSAEFPKEGPSILRIQQVVRGDSAAYFCASSPGSYRIEYEQYFGPGTRLTVT.

The chain has TRBV29-1 and TRBJ2-5; maybe TRBD1 (5 bases). V lost 3 bases and J 5 bases, leaving 10 bases between the germline ends. In germline, CDR1 is SQVTM, CDR2 ANQGSEA. The CDR3 runs 12 residues. The CDR3 DNA reads as TGCAGCGTTGACAGGGATAGGGAGACCCAGTACTTC. It is translated as CSVDRDRETQYF.

The gene calls are TRBV11-3 and TRBJ1-1; the match to TRBD1 covers 8 bases. V shed 4 bases and J 1 base; nucleotides not matched to a gene: 11. The V gene's germline CDR1 is SGHNT and CDR2 YENEEA. There are 17 residues in the CDR3. The CDR3 DNA follows: TGTGCCAGCAGCTCGCGGCGTGGGACAGGCCAGAACACTGAAGCTTTCTTT. Translating it yields CASSSRRGTGQNTEAFF.

This chain uses TRBV19 with TRBJ2-5; D remains ambiguous. Germline values: CDR1 LNHDA, CDR2 SQIVND (reference sequence). The V end lost 6 bases, the J end lost 1 base, and 6 bases lay between the germline ends. CDR3 size: 12 residues. CDR3 in DNA: TGTGCCAGTAGGACGGGCCAAGAGACCCAGTACTTC. The encoded protein is CASRTGQETQYF.

The chain combines TRBV18 with TRBJ2-5; 8 bases align to TRBD1. The CDR3 is 16 amino acids. Germline CDR1 KGHSH, CDR2 LQKENI. Losses at the gene ends were 3 bases for V and 5 bases for J; bases not matched to a gene: 11. The CDR3 nucleotides are TGTGCCAGCTCACCCCTATCAGGGGGCTCCCAGGAGACCCAGTACTTC. It codes for CASSPLSGGSQETQYF.

V and J are TRBV9 and TRBJ1-2; the D gene is possibly TRBD1 (5 bases). This CDR3 is 17 amino acids long. CDR1 and CDR2 (germline): SGDLS, YYNGEE. The V and J ends lost 4 bases and 2 bases respectively, with 21 bases between them. CDR3 nucleotides: TGTGCCAGCAGCCCACTGGGTGGGGGGTCTCTAAACTATGGCTACACCTTC. This codes for CASSPLGGGSLNYGYTF.

The chain uses TRBV6-5 and TRBJ1-1; TRBD1 is a possible D gene (6 bases). The CDR3 has 12 residues. The germline CDR1 and CDR2 sequences are MNHEY and SVGAGI. Trimming removed 6 bases from V and 8 bases from J, with 13 bases in between. Here the CDR3 DNA reads TGTGCCAGCAGACACAGGGAGATGGAAGCTTTCTTT. Its protein product is CASRHREMEAFF.

V gene TRBV28 combines with J gene TRBJ1-1; unclear D gene. V lost 2 bases to trimming and J lost 0 bases, with 10 bases between them. Per the germline V gene, CDR1 is MDHEN and CDR2 is SYDVKM. The CDR3 totals 15 residues. CDR3 in amino acids: CASSLGQAMNTEAFF. For the CDR3, the DNA is TGTGCCAGCAGTTTAGGGCAGGCTATGAACACTGAAGCTTTCTTT.

This clone came up once. CDR3 in DNA: TGCGCCAGCAGTGGGCGGTTTGACATGAACACTGAAGCTTTCTTT. Encoded protein: CASSGRFDMNTEAFF. The chain combines TRBV5-1 with TRBJ1-1; D gene unclear. The CDR3 totals 15 residues. Trimming stripped 5 bases from V and 0 bases from J, with 14 bases between. The germline V gene has CDR1 SGHRS and CDR2 YFSETQ. The full variable domain, its missing parts supplied by reference TRBV5-1 and TRBJ1-1, is KAGVTQTPRYLIKTRGQQVTLSCSPISGHRSVSWYQQTPGQGLQFLFEYFSETQRNKGNFPGRFSGRQFSNSRSEMNVSTLELGDSALYLCASSGRFDMNTEAFFGQGTRLTVV.

The chain couples TRBV5-1 to TRBJ1-3, with 10 bases identical to TRBD1. V trimming: 4 bases; J trimming: 0 bases; junction bases outside the gene matches: 19. The length of the CDR3 is 21 residues. The germline CDR1 and CDR2 sequences are SGHRS and YFSETQ. Here the CDR3 reads CASSPGIGTGVWLSSGNTIYF. The CDR3 nucleotides read TGCGCCAGCAGCCCGGGAATCGGGACAGGGGTGTGGCTCTCCTCTGGAAACACCATATATTTT.

This clone was observed a handful of times. V is TRBV6-2 or TRBV6-3 and J is TRBJ2-5; D not certain. V was pared by 5 bases and J by 4 bases, with 17 bases between. Germline lookup yields CDR1 MNHEY and CDR2 SVGEGT. The CDR3 has 15 amino acids. In nucleotides, the CDR3 is TGTGCCAGCAGTCTACTCGAACCGGGTTCAGAGACCCAGTACTTC. Translated, it gives CASSLLEPGSETQYF.

This clone appeared many times. This sequence joins TRBV27 and TRBJ1-1; D unclear. Germline values: CDR1 MNHEY, CDR2 SMNVEV (reference sequence). V gave up 4 bases and J gave up 0 bases, with 6 bases separating them. The CDR3 is 13 residues long. CDR3 residues: CASSWSLNTEAFF. The CDR3 DNA reads as TGTGCCAGCAGTTGGAGCCTGAACACTGAAGCTTTCTTT.

The chain uses TRBV19 and TRBJ2-6, with D possibly TRBD1 on 6 matching bases. V lost 5 bases, J lost 1 base, and 15 bases lay in between. CDR3 size: 17 residues. Per germline, CDR1 LNHDA and CDR2 SQIVND (reference sequence). The CDR3 nucleotides are TGTGCCAGTAGTGGAACCTCCAGGGGTTCTGGGGCCAACGTCCTGACTTTC. The encoded protein is CASSGTSRGSGANVLTF.

The rearrangement joins TRBV4-1 to TRBJ2-1, with 7 bases aligning to TRBD1. The CDR3 covers 16 residues. Germline assignment: CDR1 MGHRA and CDR2 YSYEKL. Losses at the gene ends were 4 bases for V and 0 bases for J; bases not matched to a gene: 6. This CDR3 is CASSLPGQSSYNEQFF. For the CDR3, the DNA is TGCGCCAGCAGCCTCCCGGGACAGAGCTCCTACAATGAGCAGTTCTTC.